This TCR beta chain was retrieved from a study of molecular identifiers for immune sequencing clone quantification. This clonotype was observed a few times. Preparation of the bulk TCR libraries relied on previously described methods and listed TCR primers. TCRdb processed the PCR reads anew with MiXCR; each CDR3 protein has one entry. Among around 320,000 distinct CDR3 sequences, 24% were seen once, and the ten largest hold around 0.76%. The sequenced material came from naive CD8+ T cells from blood, with Jurkat cell RNA spiked in. The subset denotes: FACS-sorted CD8+CD4-CCR7+CD45RA+ naive T cells. This sequence was found in a human donor in good health. Some libraries in this study had Jurkat cell RNA spiked in.

The CDR3 DNA follows: TGTGCCAGTAGTAAGGGCGGGATCCCTGGGAATGAGCAGTTCTTC. It is translated as CASSKGGIPGNEQFF. The genes are TRBV19 and TRBJ2-1; TRBD2 might be the D (6 bases). V was cut by 4 bases and J by 7 bases, with 17 bases left in between. The CDR3 runs to 15 residues. In germline, CDR1 is LNHDA, CDR2 SQIVND (reference sequence).